Shown below are 22 T cell receptor beta chains from a single sample sequenced in a study of identical twins. TCRdb passed the 5' RACE reads through MiXCR, listing each CDR3 protein once. The data contain around 570,000 distinct CDR3 sequences, roughly 9.9% of them singletons. This sample also appeared in a second study, on yellow fever vaccine responses in identical twins.

Sequenced input: PBMCs. The origin of the receptors is a woman aged 18-35 years in good health.

This clonotype was found many times. The rearrangement joins TRBV20-1 to TRBJ2-1; TRBD2 aligns across 7 bases. This CDR3 has 14 residues. V shed 6 bases and J 7 bases; nucleotides not matched to a gene: 12. Germline V CDR1 and CDR2: DFQATT, SNEGSKA (reference sequence). In nucleotides, the CDR3 is TGCAGTGCGACGGCGGCGGGAGTACCGAATGAGCAGTTCTTC. This encodes CSATAAGVPNEQFF.

The chain carries TRBV13 and TRBJ2-6; 8 nucleotides align to TRBD1. There are 15 residues in the CDR3. V trimming: 5 bases; J trimming: 2 bases; junction bases outside the gene matches: 2. The germline gives CDR1 PRHDT, CDR2 FYEKMQ (reference sequence). The CDR3 sequence is CASSTGGPGANVLTF. The CDR3 region has the DNA TGTGCCAGCAGCACAGGGGGACCTGGGGCCAACGTCCTGACTTTC.

This chain links TRBV9 with TRBJ2-5, with 7 bases matching TRBD2. Germline CDR1 is SGDLS and CDR2 is YYNGEE. The V segment lost 0 bases and the J segment 5 bases; nucleotides outside the gene matches: 4. The CDR3 consists of 14 residues. The CDR3 here is CASSVGRSGETQYF. In DNA, the CDR3 is TGTGCCAGCAGCGTAGGGCGTAGCGGGGAGACCCAGTACTTC. Filled out from reference TRBV9 and TRBJ2-5, the complete variable domain reads DSGVTQTPKHLITATGQRVTLRCSPRSGDLSVYWYQQSLDQGLQFLIQYYNGEERAKGNILERFSAQQFPDLHSELNLSSLELGDSALYFCASSVGRSGETQYFGPGTRLLVL.

This clonotype has more than one count but fewer than ten. Here the CDR3 reads CASIRTVGYEQYF. CDR3 DNA sequence: TGTGCCAGCATTCGGACAGTAGGCTACGAGCAGTACTTC. This sequence joins TRBV7-2 and TRBJ2-7; D might be TRBD1 (6 bases). Germline CDR1 and CDR2: SGHTA and FQGNSA. Trimming pared 7 bases from V and 3 bases from J, leaving 13 bases between. The CDR3 totals 13 residues. Using reference TRBV7-2 and TRBJ2-7 for the parts outside the CDR3, the full variable domain is GAGVSQSPSNKVTEKGKDVELRCDPISGHTALYWYRQSLGQGLEFLIYFQGNSAPDKSGLPSDRFSAERTGGSVSTLTIQRTQQEDSAVYLCASIRTVGYEQYFGPGTRLTVT.

The V call is TRBV2, the J call TRBJ1-2; 7 bases are shared with TRBD1. The CDR3 sequence is 16 residues long. The J segment lost 4 bases and the V segment lost 6 bases, leaving 14 bases of the junction unmatched. Per germline, CDR1 SNHLY and CDR2 FYNNEI. CDR3 sequence (DNA): TGTGCCAGCAGCCGACCTAGGCCGGGACAGAGCTATGGCTACACCTTC. Encoded protein: CASSRPRPGQSYGYTF.

The table lists this clonotype with a few counts. This chain uses TRBV19 with TRBJ2-3; D remains ambiguous. Germline values: CDR1 LNHDA, CDR2 SQIVND (reference sequence). This CDR3 contains 15 residues. V lost 4 bases and J lost 0, with 11 bases in between. DNA for the CDR3: TGTGCCAGTAGTAACCAGCGACAAAGCACAGATACGCAGTATTTT. Its translation is CASSNQRQSTDTQYF.

The CDR3 region is CASSRQGQDTEAFF. In nucleotides, the CDR3 is TGTGCCAGCAGCCGGCAGGGACAAGACACTGAAGCTTTCTTT. The gene calls are TRBV7-8 and TRBJ1-1; the D gene is possibly TRBD1 (6 bases). V shed 5 bases and J shed 3 bases, with 13 bases lying between them. CDR3 length equals 14 residues. CDR1 SGHVS and CDR2 FQNEAQ come from the germline V gene.

V and J are TRBV4-1 and TRBJ2-6; 8 positions agree with TRBD2. Germline loops: CDR1 MGHRA, CDR2 YSYEKL. The ends lost 0 bases at V and 2 bases at J; junction bases unmatched: 0. This CDR3 is built from 16 residues. The CDR3 loop is CASSQERGAGANVLTF. The CDR3 bases are TGCGCCAGCAGCCAAGAGCGGGGGGCTGGGGCCAACGTCCTGACTTTC.

This clonotype has a handful of counts. The rearrangement links TRBV20-1 to TRBJ2-7, with D uncertain. V lost 0 bases and J 0 bases, leaving 15 bases between the germline ends. CDR3 size: 16 residues. CDR1 and CDR2 from the germline V gene are DFQATT and SNEGSKA (reference sequence). DNA for the CDR3: TGCAGTGCTAGAGATTCCGGAGAACACAGCTCCTACGAGCAGTACTTC. Encoded protein: CSARDSGEHSSYEQYF.

V usage is TRBV6-2 or TRBV6-3 and J usage is TRBJ2-2; 8 positions agree with TRBD2. The CDR3 runs 15 residues. V lost 5 bases and J lost 5; bases outside the gene matches: 7. Germline V gives CDR1 MNHEY, CDR2 SVGEGT. CDR3 loop: CASSTGTRGTGELFF. The CDR3 DNA sequence: TGTGCCAGCAGTACCGGGACTAGAGGAACCGGGGAGCTGTTTTTT.

Remarks on this clonotype: One junction end disagrees with the germline gene, perhaps due to a read error. The chain combines TRBV20-1 with TRBJ2-7, with unresolved D. The germline V gene encodes CDR1 DFQATT and CDR2 SNEGSKA (reference sequence). There are 14 residues in the CDR3. CDR3 DNA: TGCAGTGCCAGAGCCGCCCAGCGAACCTACGAGCAGTACTTC. It is translated as CSARAAQRTYEQYF.

In its sample, this clonotype was seen many times. The chain joins TRBV10-3 to TRBJ1-6; 7 bases match TRBD1. This CDR3 is built from 13 residues. The J segment lost 5 bases and the V segment lost 10 bases, leaving 5 bases of the junction unmatched. Germline V gives CDR1 ENHRY, CDR2 SYGVKD. The CDR3 is CATATGNNSPLHF. The CDR3 DNA reads TGTGCCACTGCGACAGGGAATAATTCACCCCTCCACTTT.

The chain recombines TRBV28 with TRBJ2-7, with 9 bases aligning to TRBD2. Germline assignment: CDR1 MDHEN and CDR2 SYDVKM. CDR3 size: 15 residues. Unmatched junction bases numbered 8, after V lost 5 bases and J lost 3 bases. The CDR3 DNA sequence: TGTGCCAGCAGTCCTACCGGCGGGAGGGTCTACGAGCAGTACTTC. The encoded protein is CASSPTGGRVYEQYF.

The V call is TRBV13, the J call TRBJ2-3; the D is unclear. CDR1 is PRHDT, CDR2 FYEKMQ, per germline (reference sequence). The ends were cut back, 3 bases at V and 3 bases at J, with 7 bases in the middle. CDR3 length: 13 residues. CDR3: CASSFRLTDTQYF. The CDR3 region has the DNA TGTGCCAGCAGCTTCCGTTTAACAGATACGCAGTATTTT.

This clonotype was seen many times. This chain links TRBV5-1 with TRBJ1-1; TRBD1 aligns across 10 bases. J gave up 5 bases and V 3 bases, and 7 bases lay outside the gene matches. The germline gives CDR1 SGHRS, CDR2 YFSETQ. This CDR3 region has 15 residues. Here the CDR3 DNA reads TGCGCCAGCAGCTCACTTCCGGGACAGGGGACTGAAGCTTTCTTT. Amino acid sequence: CASSSLPGQGTEAFF.

The chain employs TRBV5-1 and TRBJ2-1; 7 bases match TRBD2. The CDR3 covers 15 residues. V lost 4 bases to trimming and J lost 5 bases; unmatched junction nucleotides: 9. Germline V gene sequence: CDR1 SGHRS, CDR2 YFSETQ. CDR3 bases: TGCGCCAGCAGCCCCTTGGGGGGGGAGAACAATGAGCAGTTCTTC. Translation gives CASSPLGGENNEQFF.

This clonotype was picked up a small number of times. This chain joins TRBV7-9 and TRBJ2-2, with D maybe TRBD1 (6 bases). CDR3 length: 16 amino acids. The ends were cut back, 5 bases at V and 3 bases at J, with 16 bases in the middle. In germline, CDR1 is SEHNR, CDR2 FQNEAQ (reference sequence). DNA of the CDR3: TGTGCCAGCAGCGCAAGCGATCGACAGGACACCGGGGAGCTGTTTTTT. As protein: CASSASDRQDTGELFF.

This clonotype was seen at least ten times. The rearrangement uses TRBV6-4 and TRBJ2-2; 8 bases map to TRBD1. CDR1 MRHNA and CDR2 SNTAGT come from the germline V gene. CDR3 size: 15 residues. Unmatched junction bases numbered 2, after V lost 4 bases and J lost 1 base. This chain's CDR3 is CASSVTGGNTGELFF. The CDR3 nucleotides are TGTGCCAGCAGTGTTACAGGGGGGAACACCGGGGAGCTGTTTTTT.

This clonotype was seen at least ten times. The chain combines TRBV10-3 with TRBJ2-1; 13 bases map to TRBD2. CDR1 and CDR2 from the germline V gene are ENHRY and SYGVKD. V shed 3 bases and J 0 bases; nucleotides not matched to a gene: 11. The CDR3 runs to 20 residues. The CDR3 nucleotides are TGTGCCATCAGTGATTTCGAGACTAGCGGGAGGTATAGCTCCTACAATGAGCAGTTCTTC. Protein product: CAISDFETSGRYSSYNEQFF.

Many counts were recorded for this clonotype. This chain links TRBV29-1 with TRBJ1-1; 8 bases are shared with TRBD1. V lost 6 bases to trimming and J lost 3 bases; unmatched junction nucleotides: 3. CDR3 length: 12 residues. CDR1 is SQVTM, CDR2 ANQGSEA, per germline. The CDR3 loop reads CSVTGDDTEAFF. CDR3 in DNA: TGCAGCGTGACAGGGGACGACACTGAAGCTTTCTTT.

The V call is TRBV4-2, the J call TRBJ1-2; the D gene is possibly TRBD1 (5 bases). CDR1 LGHNA and CDR2 YNFKEQ come from the germline V gene. Trimming cost V 4 bases and J 5 bases, with 17 bases left between them. This CDR3 spans 15 amino acids. The DNA of the CDR3 is TGTGCCAGCAGCCCAGGGATCCCGGGGCTTTATGGCTACACCTTC. Protein product: CASSPGIPGLYGYTF.

This clonotype has only one observation. A much bigger clone sits one base away, suggesting this may be a read error. The rearrangement links TRBV7-2 to TRBJ2-1; D gene uncertain. V shed 1 base and J shed 7 bases, with 11 bases lying between them. Germline CDR1 reads SGHTA; CDR2 reads FQGNSA. This CDR3 has 14 residues. This chain's CDR3 is CASSLVTASNEQFF. As DNA, the CDR3 is TGTGCCAGCAGCTTAGTTACAGCGTCAAATGAGCAGTTCTTC.